This is a list of T cell receptor beta chains from one sample in a study of metastatic and nonmetastatic thyroid tumors. MiXCR reprocessed the PCR reads for TCRdb. The repertoire holds 14,000 or so clones, with under 35% as singletons. What was sequenced was blood. The receptors were sampled from a female donor with papillary thyroid cancer or a benign thyroid nodule (not recorded which). Some clones in this sample may be carry-over from other donors' samples. Both conserved end residues are part of each CDR3. D genes are given only for firm matches. The size entry is marked missing in some rows and otherwise reads once, few, many or a size class.

.	medium-sized	TRBV5-1	TRBJ2-1	TGCGCCAGCAGCCGGAACTTGGCCGGCAATGAGCAGTTCTTC	CASSRNLAGNEQFF
TRBD2	many	TRBV7-9	TRBJ2-1	TGTGCCAGCAGCTTAGACCAGCGGGGCGATGAGCAGTTCTTC	CASSLDQRGDEQFF
TRBD1	.	TRBV7-2	TRBJ2-5	TGTGCCAGCAGCCCCGGACAGGGTGGGACCCAGTACTTC	CASSPGQGGTQYF
.	.	TRBV15	TRBJ2-2	TGTGCCACCAGCAGAGAACGGGGGGCGTACACCGGGGAGCTGTTTTTT	CATSRERGAYTGELFF
.	many	TRBV4-1	TRBJ2-3	TGCGCCAGCAGCCAAAGGGGCGGTAGCACAGATACGCAGTATTTT	CASSQRGGSTDTQYF
TRBD2	many	TRBV7-3	TRBJ2-3	TGTGCCAGCAGCTTAACAACGGGAGGTTCGGATACGCAGTATTTT	CASSLTTGGSDTQYF
TRBD1	.	TRBV5-1	TRBJ2-7	TGCGCCAGCAGCTCACAGGGGGCAGGCTACGAGCAGTACTTC	CASSSQGAGYEQYF
.	few	TRBV6-6	TRBJ1-4	TGTGCCAGCAGTTCCTCCCGGGTCGATGAAAAACTGTTTTTT	CASSSSRVDEKLFF
.	few	TRBV20-1	TRBJ1-2	TGCAGTGCTCCATGGGGGGAGAGTGACTATGGCTACACCTTC	CSAPWGESDYGYTF
TRBD1	medium-sized	TRBV11-3	TRBJ2-5	TGTGCCAGCAGCTTGAAAGTAAGGGGGCACCGAGGAGAGACCCAGTACTTC	CASSLKVRGHRGETQYF
TRBD2	many	TRBV20-1	TRBJ2-5	TGCAGTGCTACTAGCGGCCAAGAGACCCAGTACTTC	CSATSGQETQYF
TRBD1	.	TRBV18	TRBJ1-3	TGTGCCAGCTCACCCGGCGTTTCGGGACAGGGGGGAACTGGAAACACCATATATTTT	CASSPGVSGQGGTGNTIYF
TRBD2	medium-sized	TRBV7-2	TRBJ2-7	TGTGCCAGCAGTGGCCCGGGACTACGCGACGAGCAGTACTTC	CASSGPGLRDEQYF
.	.	TRBV2	TRBJ2-3	TGTGCCAGCAGGGTGGTTACAGAAGATACGCAGTATTTT	CASRVVTEDTQYF
.	.	TRBV5-1	TRBJ1-4	TGCGCCAGCAGCTTGGCCGGGTCAACTAATGAAAAACTGTTTTTT	CASSLAGSTNEKLFF
.	once	TRBV9	TRBJ1-3	TGTGCCAGCAGCATCGGGTCTGGGGGATACACCATATATTTT	CASSIGSGGYTIYF
.	few	TRBV19	TRBJ1-1	TGTGCCAGTAGTGTACCGGGGGCGAACACTGAAGCTTTCTTT	CASSVPGANTEAFF
TRBD2	medium-sized	TRBV20-1	TRBJ2-7	TGCAGTGCCGGGGCGGCGGGAGGGCCCCAGGCGTTGTACGAGCAGTACTTC	CSAGAAGGPQALYEQYF
.	.	TRBV7-2	TRBJ2-7	TGTGCCAGCCCCGACGAGCAGTGCTTC	CASPDEQCF
TRBD1	many	TRBV12-3/TRBV12-4	TRBJ2-2	TGTGCCAGCAGTTTCAGGGACAGGAACACCGGGGAGCTGTTTTTT	CASSFRDRNTGELFF
TRBD2	medium-sized	TRBV5-1	TRBJ2-5	TGCGCCAGCAGCTTGGGGGGGTCGCCTAGCGGGAACCAAGAGACCCAGTACTTC	CASSLGGSPSGNQETQYF
.	.	TRBV7-3	TRBJ2-7	TGTGCCAGCAGCCCGGCTCCAGACAGATACGAGCAGTACTTC	CASSPAPDRYEQYF
.	many	TRBV5-5	TRBJ2-5	TGTGCCAGCAGTCGGGGCTCGGCGTACCAAGAGACCCAGTACTTC	CASSRGSAYQETQYF
.	medium-sized	TRBV6-4	TRBJ2-1	TGTGCCAGCAGTGAGGACAGTAACAATGAGCAGTTCTTC	CASSEDSNNEQFF
.	medium-sized	TRBV12-3/TRBV12-4	TRBJ2-2	TGTGCCAGCAGTTTTTCAATCACCGGGGAGCTGTTTTTT	CASSFSITGELFF
TRBD1	once	TRBV5-6	TRBJ1-2	TGTGCCAGCAGCTTCAGGGGGTTTAACTATGGCTACACCTTC	CASSFRGFNYGYTF
TRBD1	many	TRBV11-3	TRBJ2-1	TGTGCCAGCAGCTCTCGGGACAGTCCCAATGAGCAGTTCTTC	CASSSRDSPNEQFF
.	medium-sized	TRBV19	TRBJ1-5	TGTGCCAGTAGTATAGGGTTCTCAGGGGGCAATCAGCCCCAGCATTTT	CASSIGFSGGNQPQHF
TRBD1	many	TRBV18	TRBJ2-5	TGTGCCAGCTCACCCGGACAGGGGGCCCCGGAGACCCAGTACTTC	CASSPGQGAPETQYF
.	.	TRBV12-5	TRBJ1-2	TGTGCTAGTGGTTTGGTAAGCCAGGCCGTTAACTATGGCTACACCTTC	CASGLVSQAVNYGYTF
.	.	TRBV24-1	TRBJ1-2	TGTGCCACCAGTGATACCGACCGATCCGGGGGCTACACCTTC	CATSDTDRSGGYTF
.	many	TRBV12-3/TRBV12-4	TRBJ1-1	TGTGCCAGCAGTGCCCGATTTGGCACTGAAGCTTTCTTT	CASSARFGTEAFF
TRBD1	once	TRBV13	TRBJ1-3	TGTGCCAGCAGCTTGTCGGTTTTCAGGACAGGGGATATGAGGCCTGGAAACACCATATATTTT	CASSLSVFRTGDMRPGNTIYF
TRBD1	.	TRBV7-9	TRBJ1-2	TGTGCGAGCAGGCCCGGGACAGGGGGCGGGGCCTACACCTTC	CASRPGTGGGAYTF
.	few	TRBV28	TRBJ1-6	TGTGCCAGCAGTCGGATAAGTCTCGGACTTAATTCACCCCTCCACTTT	CASSRISLGLNSPLHF
TRBD2	many	TRBV11-3	TRBJ2-1	TGTGCCAGCAGCTTCGGCCTTGGGGGGGGTGAGCAGTTCTTC	CASSFGLGGGEQFF
TRBD1	once	TRBV11-2	TRBJ2-1	TGTGCCAGCAGCTTAGGGACAGGGAAACAGAATGAGCAGTTCTTC	CASSLGTGKQNEQFF
.	many	TRBV13	TRBJ1-3	TGTGCCAGCAGCTTAGGGAGTCGGTCTGGAAACACCATATATTTT	CASSLGSRSGNTIYF
.	.	TRBV20-1	TRBJ1-5	TGCAGTGCTAGTCGGGGGGATCAGCCCCAGCATTTT	CSASRGDQPQHF
.	.	TRBV28	TRBJ1-5	TGTGCCAGCAGTTTAACTGGGAAAGGGGTTCAGCCCCAGCATTTT	CASSLTGKGVQPQHF
TRBD2	.	TRBV5-5	TRBJ2-1	TGTGCCAGCAGCTTGTCTCCTAGCGGGAGAAAAGAGCAGTTCTTC	CASSLSPSGRKEQFF
.	medium-sized	TRBV18	TRBJ2-3	TGTGCCAGCTCACCAAGTCCAGATTTCGGGGATACGCAGTATTTT	CASSPSPDFGDTQYF
TRBD2	few	TRBV6-5	TRBJ2-7	TGTGCCAGCAGTTCGAAATCCGGGACTAACCACCACGAGCAGTACTTC	CASSSKSGTNHHEQYF
TRBD2	medium-sized	TRBV7-9	TRBJ2-1	TGTGCCAGCAGCCGGTCGGGACTAGCGGATGAGCAGTTCTTC	CASSRSGLADEQFF
.	many	TRBV27	TRBJ2-3	TGTGCCAGCAGTCGGACGTTCACAGATACGCAGTATTTT	CASSRTFTDTQYF
.	medium-sized	TRBV12-3/TRBV12-4	TRBJ2-6	TGTGCCAGCAGTTTATCATACTCTGGGGCCAACGTCCTGACTTTC	CASSLSYSGANVLTF
.	.	TRBV5-1	TRBJ2-3	TGCGCCAGCAGCTTGGGCGGGCAGGGTAGCACAGATACGCAGTATTTT	CASSLGGQGSTDTQYF
TRBD2	many	TRBV29-1	TRBJ2-1	TGCAGCGTCGGGACTAGCGGGGTCGGGTCGTTTAGGGAGCAGTTCTTC	CSVGTSGVGSFREQFF
.	medium-sized	TRBV27	TRBJ1-1	TGTGCCAGCAGTTTATCTTATATTCTCAGGGGGAACACTGAAGCTTTCTTT	CASSLSYILRGNTEAFF
.	few	TRBV28	TRBJ1-2	TGTGCCAGTAGTAAAGGCTATGGCTACACCTTC	CASSKGYGYTF
.	medium-sized	TRBV20-1	TRBJ2-3	TGCAGTGCTAGAGATCAGGGGCGGTATACGCAGTATTTT	CSARDQGRYTQYF